This T cell receptor (beta chain) was recorded in a study of blood T cell repertoires in COVID-19. Background on the study: Samples of COVID-19 (acute and convalescent) were obtained from the United States, Italy and Spain. PBMCs, B-cell-depleted T cells, or T cells were the source of the cDNA or gDNA that made up the material.

TCRdb's table, derived via immunoSEQ multiplex PCR, lists solely in-frame clones and lacks some. This sample has tens of thousands of clones; less than 85% occur once, and the top ten carry over 9.5%. CDR1 SGHRS and CDR2 YFSETQ come from the germline V gene. V gave up 3 bases and J gave up 4 bases; unmatched junction bases: 10. The CDR3 extends over 16 amino acids. This sequence originates from a human donor in a cohort sampled during active COVID-19. The sequenced sample was peripheral blood. The chain carries TRBV5-1 and TRBJ2-3, with TRBD1 matching 8 bases. DNA for the CDR3: TGCGCCAGCAGCTCCATAACAGGGGGTGTTGCAGATACGCAGTATTTT. Residues: CASSSITGGVADTQYF.